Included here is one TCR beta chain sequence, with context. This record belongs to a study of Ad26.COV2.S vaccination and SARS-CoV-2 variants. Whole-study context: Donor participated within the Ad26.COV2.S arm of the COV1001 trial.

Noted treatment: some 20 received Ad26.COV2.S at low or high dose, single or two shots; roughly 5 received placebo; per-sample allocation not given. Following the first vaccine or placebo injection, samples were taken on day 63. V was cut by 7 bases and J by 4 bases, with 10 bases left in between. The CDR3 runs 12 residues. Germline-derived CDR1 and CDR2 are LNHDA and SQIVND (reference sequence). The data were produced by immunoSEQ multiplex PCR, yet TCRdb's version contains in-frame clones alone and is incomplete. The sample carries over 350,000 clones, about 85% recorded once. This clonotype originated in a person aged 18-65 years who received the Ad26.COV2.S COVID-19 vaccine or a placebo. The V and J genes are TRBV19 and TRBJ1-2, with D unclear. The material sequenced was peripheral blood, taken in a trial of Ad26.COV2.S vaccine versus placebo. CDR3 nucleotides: TGTGCCAGTACGGGCGGCGGCTATGGCTACACCTTC. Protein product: CASTGGGYGYTF. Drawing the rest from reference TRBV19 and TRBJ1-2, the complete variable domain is DGGITQSPKYLFRKEGQNVTLSCEQNLNHDAMYWYRQDPGQGLRLIYYSQIVNDFQKGDIAEGYSVSREKKESFPLTVTSAQKNPTAFYLCASTGGGYGYTFGSGTRLTVV.